This passage covers 12 T cell receptor beta chains from one sample sequenced in a study of T cells after yellow fever vaccination. TCRdb redid the calling of the 5' RACE reads with MiXCR, one entry per CDR3 protein. The sample has hundreds of thousands of distinct CDR3 sequences; roughly an eighth are singletons. The sequenced sample was PBMCs, obtained on the day of the yellow fever booster vaccination. Receptor source: a man aged 25-45 years who received the YFV17D yellow fever vaccine.

V is TRBV18 and J is TRBJ2-7; TRBD2 matches at 7 bases. Germline V gene data show CDR1 as KGHSH and CDR2 as LQKENI. J gave up 0 bases and V 6 bases, and 11 bases lay outside the gene matches. The CDR3 has 16 residues. The CDR3 sequence: CASSPSWLADSYEQYF. The CDR3 DNA is TGTGCCAGCTCGCCTTCTTGGCTAGCGGACTCCTACGAGCAGTACTTC.

The sample holds a few counts of this clonotype. This chain uses TRBV5-1 with TRBJ2-4; TRBD2 matches at 8 bases. The CDR3 is 18 residues long. Per the germline V gene, CDR1 is SGHRS and CDR2 is YFSETQ. After removal of 3 bases from V and 0 bases from J, the junction contained 11 bases not matched to a gene. The CDR3 coding sequence is TGCGCCAGCAGCTCAGGGCCCCTAGCGGGTCGAGCCAAAAACATTCAGTACTTC. Its protein product is CASSSGPLAGRAKNIQYF.

There are many counts of this clonotype. V is TRBV29-1 and J is TRBJ2-3; TRBD2 is a possible D gene (6 bases). This CDR3 is built from 15 residues. Per germline, CDR1 SQVTM and CDR2 ANQGSEA. The CDR3 DNA reads TGCACCGTGGGACCCGGTGGAGGGGTCACAGATACGCAGTATTTT. Amino acid sequence: CTVGPGGGVTDTQYF.

This clonotype has more than one count but fewer than ten. This chain joins TRBV11-2 and TRBJ2-5, with D tentatively TRBD1 or TRBD2 (5 bases each). CDR1 is SGHAT, CDR2 FQNNGV, per germline. V gave up 3 bases and J gave up 0 bases, with 23 bases separating them. The CDR3 extends over 19 amino acids. This CDR3 is CASSFPGASADVYQETQYF. DNA for the CDR3: TGTGCCAGCAGCTTCCCCGGGGCGAGCGCGGACGTATACCAAGAGACCCAGTACTTC.

Only a few counts were recorded for this clonotype. The J gene is TRBJ2-1, the V gene TRBV19; D is uncertain. The V gene's germline CDR1 is LNHDA and CDR2 SQIVND (reference sequence). V gave up 3 bases and J gave up 4 bases, with 7 bases separating them. This CDR3 has 13 residues. The CDR3 protein is CASSIALYNEQFF. The CDR3 bases are TGTGCCAGTAGTATCGCGCTGTACAATGAGCAGTTCTTC.

This clonotype showed up many times. This sequence joins TRBV5-1 and TRBJ2-1, with a possible D match to TRBD2 (6 bases). The CDR3 has 13 residues. Per the germline V gene, CDR1 is SGHRS and CDR2 is YFSETQ. The V gene lost 4 bases and the J gene lost 9 bases, with 14 bases spanning the gap. Written as DNA, the CDR3 is TGCGCCAGCAGCGTAGAGAGGGGAGGTGAGCAGTTCTTC. Translating gives CASSVERGGEQFF.

The table lists this clonotype with many counts. The chain employs TRBV5-1 and TRBJ2-5; a possible D gene is TRBD2 (5 bases). From germline, CDR1 is SGHRS and CDR2 YFSETQ. V dropped 4 bases and J dropped 2 bases, with 15 bases sitting between them. The CDR3 totals 15 residues. CDR3 amino acids: CASSQTLGRQETQYF. Here the CDR3 DNA reads TGCGCCAGCAGCCAGACACTTGGGAGACAAGAGACCCAGTACTTC.

This clonotype turned up a few times. This chain connects TRBV27 to TRBJ2-5, with 8 bases that match TRBD1. There are 17 residues in the CDR3. Germline V gene data show CDR1 as MNHEY and CDR2 as SMNVEV (reference sequence). J lost 1 base, V lost 3 bases, and 10 bases had no gene match. In DNA, the CDR3 is TGTGCCAGCAGTTTCGGACAGGGCGGGTTCGGCCAAGAGACCCAGTACTTC. It specifies CASSFGQGGFGQETQYF.

This clonotype was seen a few times. V gene TRBV3-1 combines with J gene TRBJ2-5, with a possible D match to TRBD2 (6 bases). Germline CDR1 and CDR2: LGHDT and YNNKEL (reference sequence). The V and J ends lost 5 bases and 5 bases respectively, with 15 bases between them. This CDR3 spans 14 amino acids. The chain's CDR3 is CASSTRDLKETQYF. In DNA, the CDR3 is TGTGCCAGCAGCACTCGGGACTTAAAGGAGACCCAGTACTTC.

Only a few counts were recorded for this clonotype. The chain carries TRBV12-3 or TRBV12-4 and TRBJ2-7, with a tentative D call TRBD2 (6 bases). The CDR3 has 15 amino acids. V gave up 3 bases and J gave up 1 base, with 13 bases separating them. The CDR3 DNA follows: TGTGCCAGCAGTTTCCCCGGGAGTGGATCCTACGAGCAGTACTTC. It is translated as CASSFPGSGSYEQYF.

This chain joins TRBV9 and TRBJ1-2, with D possibly being TRBD1 (6 bases). Trimming stripped 3 bases from V and 6 bases from J, with 12 bases between. Germline CDR1 and CDR2: SGDLS and YYNGEE. The CDR3 is made up of 13 amino acids. The CDR3 DNA reads TGTGCCAGCAGCGCGAGTCACAGGGATGGCTACACCTTC. Translated: CASSASHRDGYTF.

The CDR3 nucleotides read TGCGCCAGCAGCACAGGGGGACGGGTCTATGGCTACACCTTC. Translating gives CASSTGGRVYGYTF. The chain uses TRBV5-1 and TRBJ1-2; TRBD1 matches 8 bases. Germline CDR1 SGHRS, CDR2 YFSETQ. The CDR3 is made up of 14 amino acids. J was trimmed by 4 bases and V by 4 bases; bases with no gene match: 6.